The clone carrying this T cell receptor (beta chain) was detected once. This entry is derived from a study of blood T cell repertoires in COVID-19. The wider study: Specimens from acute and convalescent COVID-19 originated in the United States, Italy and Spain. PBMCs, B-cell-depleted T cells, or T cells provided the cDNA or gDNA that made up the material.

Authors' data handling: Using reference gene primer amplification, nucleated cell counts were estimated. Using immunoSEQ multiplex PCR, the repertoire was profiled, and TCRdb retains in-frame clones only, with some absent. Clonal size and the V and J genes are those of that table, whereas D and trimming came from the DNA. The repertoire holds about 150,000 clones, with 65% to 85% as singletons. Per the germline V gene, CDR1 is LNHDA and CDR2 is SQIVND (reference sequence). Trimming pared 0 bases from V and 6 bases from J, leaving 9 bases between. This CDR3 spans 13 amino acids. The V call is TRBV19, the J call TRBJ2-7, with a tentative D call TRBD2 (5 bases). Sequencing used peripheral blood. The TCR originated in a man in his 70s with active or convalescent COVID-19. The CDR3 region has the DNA TGTGCCAGTAGTATAGACGGGATCGGCGAGCAGTACTTC. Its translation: CASSIDGIGEQYF.